This T cell receptor (beta chain) was identified during a study of CD8 T cells in Susac syndrome. Details on this clonotype: Its antigen is currently unknown. One end of the junction does not line up with germline, which may come from a read error.

RNA in amounts of roughly 0.5 to 1 ug was reverse transcribed with random hexamers. TCRdb redid the calling of the immunoSEQ multiplex PCR reads with MiXCR, one entry per CDR3 protein. The sample records 150,000 to 200,000 distinct CDR3 sequences, roughly 94% being singletons. Study results and limitations: As the study acknowledged, the number of individuals in its TCR sequencing and HLA analysis was relatively small.

TCR beta sequencing was performed on blood CD8+ and CD4+ T cells. TEMRA cells were FACS-enriched, unlike CD8+ and CD4+ T cells, which were negatively isolated. The CDR3 extends over 15 amino acids. The germline CDR1 and CDR2 sequences are SEHNR and FQNEAQ (reference sequence). Sequenced input: CD4+ T cells from PBMCs. The chain recombines TRBV7-9 with TRBJ2-7; 10 positions agree with TRBD2. This receptor was obtained from a human donor with multiple sclerosis. CDR3 loop: CASSVASGRAGEQYF. Written as DNA, the CDR3 is TGTGCCAGCAGCGTAGCGAGCGGGAGGGCCGGTGAGCAGTACTTC.